The entry below describes one TCR beta chain. In the original processing: Reference gene primer amplification yielded estimated nucleated cell counts. TCRdb keeps only in-frame clones here, not all; method: immunoSEQ multiplex PCR. V and J calls and clone size are given by that table; D and trimming were obtained from the DNA. The table records about 200,000 clones, about 86% of them present only once. From germline, CDR1 is MDHEN and CDR2 SYDVKM. The CDR3 contains 13 residues. The V and J ends lost 5 bases and 6 bases respectively, with 13 bases between them. Recruits, aged roughly 18 to 95 years, lived in under 25 US areas. Grouping used clinical history reported by participants in a survey and questionnaire. Resolution of symptoms, clearance, or two negative PCRs was present in recovered Cohort 3 donors. The data stem from a study of blood T cell repertoires in COVID-19.

The rearrangement uses TRBV28 and TRBJ1-1, with D possibly being TRBD1 (6 bases). Sequenced sample: PBMCs or T cells enriched from blood (not recorded which). The TCR was taken from a man aged 40-55 years who had recovered from COVID-19. CDR3 sequence (DNA): TGTGCCAGCAGTGAAACAGGGATCTCTGAAGCTTTCTTT. It is translated as CASSETGISEAFF.